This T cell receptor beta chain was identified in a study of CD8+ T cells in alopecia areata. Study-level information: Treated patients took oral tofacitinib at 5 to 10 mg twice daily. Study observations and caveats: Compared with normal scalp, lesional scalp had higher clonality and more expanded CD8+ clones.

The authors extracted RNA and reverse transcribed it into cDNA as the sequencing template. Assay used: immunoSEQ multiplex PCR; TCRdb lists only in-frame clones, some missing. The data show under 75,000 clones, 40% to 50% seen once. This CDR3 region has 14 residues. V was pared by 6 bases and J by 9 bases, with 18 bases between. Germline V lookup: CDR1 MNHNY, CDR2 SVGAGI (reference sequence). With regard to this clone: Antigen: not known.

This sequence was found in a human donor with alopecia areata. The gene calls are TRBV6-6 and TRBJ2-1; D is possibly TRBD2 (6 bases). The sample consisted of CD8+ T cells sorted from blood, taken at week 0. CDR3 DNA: TGTGCCAGCAGACCTCTCGGGACTCCCTTTGAGCAGTTCTTC. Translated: CASRPLGTPFEQFF.